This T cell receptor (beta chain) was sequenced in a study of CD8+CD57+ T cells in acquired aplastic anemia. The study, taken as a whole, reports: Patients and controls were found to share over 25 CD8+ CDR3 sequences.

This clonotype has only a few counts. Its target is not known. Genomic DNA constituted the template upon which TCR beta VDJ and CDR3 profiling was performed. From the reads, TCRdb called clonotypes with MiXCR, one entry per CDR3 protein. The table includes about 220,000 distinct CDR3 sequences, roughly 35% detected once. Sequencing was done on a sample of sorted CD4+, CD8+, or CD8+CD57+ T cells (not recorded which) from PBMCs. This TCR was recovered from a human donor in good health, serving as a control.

In DNA, the CDR3 is TGCGCCAGCAGCTTGGTGACAGGGGGAATGAACACTGAAGCTTTCTTT. Protein sequence: CASSLVTGGMNTEAFF. The chain joins TRBV5-1 to TRBJ1-1; 9 bases align to TRBD1. This CDR3 comprises 16 residues. CDR1 is SGHRS, CDR2 YFSETQ, per germline. J gave up 0 bases and V 0 bases, and 3 bases lay outside the gene matches.